This TCR beta chain was sequenced in a study of blood T cell repertoires in COVID-19. Overall study: Samples representing acute and convalescent COVID-19 were sourced from the United States, Italy and Spain. The cDNA or gDNA used as material had been derived from T cells, B-cell-depleted T cells, or PBMCs.

This study enrolled people aged about 18 to 100 from around 25 US geographic areas. Categorization into cohorts depended on clinical history that participants reported. From germline, CDR1 is SGHAT and CDR2 FQNNGV. The CDR3 sequence is 13 residues long. Notes on this clone: One end of the junction is discordant with germline, which a read error may explain.

Libraries were prepared by immunoSEQ multiplex PCR; TCRdb keeps only in-frame clonotypes and omits some of them. The data show some 200,000 clones, more than 75% seen once. Material: PBMCs or T cells enriched from blood (not recorded which). The chain has TRBV11-2 and TRBJ2-5; D ambiguous. This receptor was taken from a woman in her fifties or sixties who had recovered from COVID-19. The CDR3 DNA reads as TGTGCCAGCAGTTTAGGTTTTCGGGAGACCCAGTACTTC. Encoded protein: CASSLGFRETQYF. Drawing the rest from reference TRBV11-2 and TRBJ2-5, the complete variable domain is EAGVAQSPRYKIIEKRQSVAFWCNPISGHATLYWYQQILGQGPKLLIQFQNNGVVDDSQLPKDRFSAERLKGVDSTLKIQPAKLEDSAVYLCASSLGFRETQYFGPGTRLLVL.